What follows describes a single T cell receptor (beta chain). Antigen unknown. The CDR3 length is 15 residues. Trimming removed 3 bases at V and 1 base at J, with 12 bases between. Germline V gene data show CDR1 as KGHSH and CDR2 as LQKENI. This entry belongs to a study of vaccination and CD4 T cells after COVID-19. Overall study context: Overlapping SARS-CoV-2, HCoV-NL63, HCoV-OC43 and HCoV-229E spike peptides stimulated the cells.

Stated treatment: roughly 10-day PBMC culture with coronavirus spike peptide pools or control peptides (ViraFEST assay). Those CD4+ T cells from the unexposed donor predate the COVID-19 pandemic (2011-2018). The ViraFEST method relied on peptide pools to expand antigen-specific T cells, followed by TCR sequencing. The authors isolated CD4+ T cells by negative selection after more than nine days of culture. Scientists ran DNA taken from cultured CD4+ T cells through the Oncomine TCR Beta short-read assay for sequencing. Using the QIAamp micro DNA kit, genomic DNA was extracted from the CD4+ T cells that had been cultured. TCRdb called the PCR reads again in MiXCR, with one record for every CDR3 protein. The sample includes some 11,000 distinct CDR3 sequences, approximately 39% of them seen just once.

The TCR was taken from a human donor in good health. The sample was CD4+ T cells from blood, cultured in vitro. This sequence joins TRBV18 and TRBJ1-1; no definite D call. CDR3 nucleotide sequence: TGTGCCAGCTCACCTATCCGTCCTACGAACACTGAAGCTTTCTTT. Translation: CASSPIRPTNTEAFF.